This is a list of T cell receptor beta chains from one sample in a study of blood T cell repertoires in COVID-19. Here immunoSEQ multiplex PCR was the method, and the copy in TCRdb shows in-frame clones only, minus some. This sample has roughly 190,000 clones, with 80% to 85% found just once. Input material: peripheral blood. These receptors were taken from a human donor with acute or convalescent COVID-19. The donor label of this sample is uncertain. Both conserved end residues are part of each CDR3. A D gene is named only where the DNA matches it firmly. Rows give clone size only sometimes, using once, few, many, or a class for an expanded clone.

V: TRBV27; D: .; size: .; length: 18; J: TRBJ1-6; DNA: TGTGCCAGCAGTTTAAGCCCCAGGGCAGGGTATGGTAATTCACCCCTCCACTTT; CDR3: CASSLSPRAGYGNSPLHF
V: TRBV6-1; D: .; size: .; length: 16; J: TRBJ2-2; DNA: TGTGCCAGCAGTGTCAGCTCCGGACAGAGCACCGGGGAGCTGTTTTTT; CDR3: CASSVSSGQSTGELFF
V: TRBV9; D: .; size: .; length: 14; J: TRBJ1-1; DNA: TGTGCCAGCAGCCCCCACTTAATGAACACTGAAGCTTTCTTT; CDR3: CASSPHLMNTEAFF
V: TRBV7-6; D: .; size: .; length: 15; J: TRBJ2-1; DNA: TGTGCCAGCAGCTTAGTAGGCGGCTCCTACAATGAGCAGTTCTTC; CDR3: CASSLVGGSYNEQFF
V: TRBV21-1; D: .; size: .; length: 19; J: TRBJ2-5; DNA: TGTGCCAGCAGCAAAAATCTTCGCGGGAGGGTAAGGGGGGAAGAGACCCAGTACTTC; CDR3: CASSKNLRGRVRGEETQYF
V: TRBV5-1; D: TRBD2; size: once; length: 16; J: TRBJ2-3; DNA: TGCGCCAGCAGCTTCCCAGCGGGGGGGATCACAGATACGCAGTATTTT; CDR3: CASSFPAGGITDTQYF
V: TRBV7-6; D: TRBD2; size: .; length: 18; J: TRBJ2-3; DNA: TGTGCCAGCAGTCGCGGACAGCCGACTAGCGGGGGCACAGATACGCAGTATTTT; CDR3: CASSRGQPTSGGTDTQYF
V: TRBV30; D: .; size: .; length: 15; J: TRBJ2-1; DNA: TGTGCCTGGATCGAAAAAAGGCAGGGATCTAATGAGCAGTTCTTC; CDR3: CAWIEKRQGSNEQFF
V: TRBV6-6; D: TRBD2; size: .; length: 18; J: TRBJ2-2; DNA: TGTGCCAGCAGTCGTTCCCTAGCGGGAGGGCCTAACACCGGGGAGCTGTTTTTT; CDR3: CASSRSLAGGPNTGELFF
V: TRBV7-8; D: .; size: .; length: 15; J: TRBJ1-2; DNA: TGTGCCAGCAGCTTAGCTCAGGCAGGACTGTATGGCTACACCTTC; CDR3: CASSLAQAGLYGYTF
V: TRBV4-1; D: .; size: once; length: 16; J: TRBJ2-7; DNA: TGCGCCAGCAGCCATATAGGAGTGGGTCGTATAGGCGAGCAGTACTTC; CDR3: CASSHIGVGRIGEQYF
V: TRBV5-1; D: .; size: .; length: 12; J: TRBJ2-1; DNA: TGCGCCAGCAGTCCTTGGGGGGATGAGCAGTTCTTC; CDR3: CASSPWGDEQFF
V: TRBV7-9; D: TRBD1; size: .; length: 15; J: TRBJ2-3; DNA: TGTGCCAGCAGCTACCGGACAGGGTCCACAGATACGCAGTATTTT; CDR3: CASSYRTGSTDTQYF
V: TRBV19; D: .; size: .; length: 14; J: TRBJ1-1; DNA: TGTGCCAGTAGATATCAGGGTATGAACACTGAAGCTTTCTTT; CDR3: CASRYQGMNTEAFF
V: TRBV19; D: .; size: once; length: 14; J: TRBJ1-2; DNA: TGTGCCAGTAGTATAATGAGGGATGGAGGAGGCTACACCTTC; CDR3: CASSIMRDGGGYTF
V: TRBV5-4; D: .; size: .; length: 15; J: TRBJ2-5; DNA: TGTGCCAGCAGCTTGGCCGGCCCTCAGGGGGAGACCCAGTACTTC; CDR3: CASSLAGPQGETQYF
V: TRBV30; D: TRBD1; size: few; length: 12; J: TRBJ2-7; DNA: TGTGCCTGGGGACAGGGAGGTAACGAGCAGTACTTC; CDR3: CAWGQGGNEQYF
V: TRBV30; D: .; size: .; length: 14; J: TRBJ1-4; DNA: TGTGCCTGGAGTAGAGAGGCAACTAATGAAAAACTGTTTTTT; CDR3: CAWSREATNEKLFF
V: TRBV19; D: .; size: .; length: 15; J: TRBJ2-1; DNA: TGTGCCAGTAGTATAGGACAGTACTCCTACAATGAGCAGTTCTTC; CDR3: CASSIGQYSYNEQFF
V: TRBV3-1/TRBV3-2; D: TRBD2; size: .; length: 17; J: TRBJ2-3; DNA: TGTGCCAGCAGCCAAGTTTCTAGCGGGGGGAGGGGAGATACGCAGTATTTT; CDR3: CASSQVSSGGRGDTQYF
V: TRBV4-1; D: .; size: .; length: 16; J: TRBJ1-5; DNA: TGCGCCAGCAGCCAAGGGTGGGGTGGGGGGAATCAGCCCCAGCATTTT; CDR3: CASSQGWGGGNQPQHF
V: TRBV10-3; D: TRBD1; size: .; length: 14; J: TRBJ2-7; DNA: TGTGCCACTAAGCCGACAGGGGGGATCTACGAGCAGTACTTC; CDR3: CATKPTGGIYEQYF
V: TRBV13; D: TRBD1; size: .; length: 15; J: TRBJ1-2; DNA: TGTGCCAGCAGCGCTCTGGGGACAGGGATTTATGGCTACACCTTC; CDR3: CASSALGTGIYGYTF
V: TRBV6-5; D: .; size: .; length: 11; J: TRBJ2-1; DNA: TGTGCCAGCAGGCGGGAAGGTGAGCAGTTCTTC; CDR3: CASRREGEQFF
V: TRBV4-2; D: TRBD2; size: .; length: 15; J: TRBJ2-7; DNA: TGTGCCAGCAGCCAAGGGGGACTAGCGGTTTACGAGCAGTACTTC; CDR3: CASSQGGLAVYEQYF
V: TRBV27; D: TRBD2; size: .; length: 15; J: TRBJ2-7; DNA: TGTGCCAGCTCCCCTAGCGGGGGGCCACCCAACGAGCAGTACTTC; CDR3: CASSPSGGPPNEQYF
V: TRBV6-5; D: TRBD1; size: once; length: 14; J: TRBJ2-5; DNA: TGTGCCAGCAGTTACCCGGACAGGGGGGAGACCCAGTACTTC; CDR3: CASSYPDRGETQYF
V: TRBV6-5; D: .; size: .; length: 14; J: TRBJ2-2; DNA: TGTGCCAGCAGCCGGAGGGTTGAGTCCGGGGAGCTGTTTTTT; CDR3: CASSRRVESGELFF
V: TRBV11-2; D: TRBD1; size: few; length: 16; J: TRBJ1-5; DNA: TGTGCCAGCAGCTTAGGAGCAGGGGGCGACAATCAGCCCCAGCATTTT; CDR3: CASSLGAGGDNQPQHF
V: TRBV5-1; D: TRBD1; size: .; length: 15; J: TRBJ1-2; DNA: TGCGCCAGCAGCCCCCGACCGGGACAGGGCGAAGGCTACACCTTC; CDR3: CASSPRPGQGEGYTF
V: TRBV5-1; D: TRBD1; size: .; length: 16; J: TRBJ2-5; DNA: TGCGCCAGCAGCTTGGACCGAGACAGGGGCCAAGAGACCCAGTACTTC; CDR3: CASSLDRDRGQETQYF
V: TRBV5-1; D: TRBD1; size: .; length: 14; J: TRBJ2-5; DNA: TGCGCCAGCAGCTTCGGGACAGTTCAAGAGACCCAGTACTTC; CDR3: CASSFGTVQETQYF
V: TRBV3-1/TRBV3-2; D: TRBD1; size: .; length: 12; J: TRBJ2-7; DNA: TGTGCCAGCAGCCAAACAGGGGTCGAGCAGTACTTC; CDR3: CASSQTGVEQYF
V: TRBV6-5; D: TRBD1; size: .; length: 14; J: TRBJ1-1; DNA: TGTGCCAGCAGTTCCGGGGGACAGGGGGCGGGCGCTTTCTTT; CDR3: CASSSGGQGAGAFF
V: TRBV11-3; D: .; size: .; length: 13; J: TRBJ2-1; DNA: TGTGCCAGCAGCCTGAGCTCCTACAATGAGCAGTTCTTC; CDR3: CASSLSSYNEQFF
V: TRBV28; D: .; size: .; length: 12; J: TRBJ1-2; DNA: TGTGCCAGCAGAGTAGGGGGAGTTGGCTACACCTTC; CDR3: CASRVGGVGYTF
V: TRBV5-4; D: .; size: few; length: 14; J: TRBJ2-7; DNA: TGTGCCAGCAGCCTAGATAGTAGCTCCTACGAGCAGTACTTC; CDR3: CASSLDSSSYEQYF
V: TRBV3-1/TRBV3-2; D: .; size: .; length: 14; J: TRBJ1-5; DNA: TGTGCCAGCAGCCTTGACAGAGGCAATCAGCCCCAGCATTTT; CDR3: CASSLDRGNQPQHF
V: TRBV4-2; D: TRBD2; size: .; length: 15; J: TRBJ2-1; DNA: TGTGCCAGCAGCCCGGGACTAGCGGTAAACAATGAGCAGTTCTTC; CDR3: CASSPGLAVNNEQFF
V: TRBV6-5; D: .; size: .; length: 14; J: TRBJ2-2; DNA: TGTGCCAGCTCTGCGACAGATTTACCCGGGGAGCTGTTTTTT; CDR3: CASSATDLPGELFF